This T cell receptor (beta chain) originates from a study of radiotherapy plus CTLA-4 blockade in lung cancer. Study-wide background: For around 18% of patients, objective responses occurred, and just over 30% had disease control.

Alongside CTLA-4 blockade with ipilimumab, patients with chemo-refractory metastatic non-small-cell lung cancer received focal radiation. This CDR3 has 15 residues. Germline CDR1 is SGHAT and CDR2 is FQNNGV. Trimming cost V 5 bases and J 5 bases; bases outside gene matches: 9. Profiled with immunoSEQ multiplex PCR; TCRdb holds only in-frame clones, not every one. Counted here are about 49,000 clones, over 75% occurring once; the ten biggest clones make up 6% to 8%. The V gene is TRBV11-2, the J gene TRBJ2-1; 7 nucleotides line up with TRBD1. The receptor comes from a human donor with non-small cell lung cancer whose response to radiotherapy plus ipilimumab could not be evaluated. The material sequenced was peripheral blood, taken from a patient treated with radiotherapy plus ipilimumab. CDR3 sequence (DNA): TGTGCCAGCAGCCTGGGGGCAGGGGGTAACAATGAGCAGTTCTTC. This translates into CASSLGAGGNNEQFF.